Shown below are 27 T cell receptor beta chains from a single sample sequenced in a study of blood T cell repertoires in COVID-19. Assay used: immunoSEQ multiplex PCR; TCRdb lists only in-frame clones, some missing. In the table there are 350,000 to 500,000 clones, around 90% of which are singletons. The specimen sequenced was peripheral blood. The receptors stem from a man younger than 35 with COVID-19, enrolled during active disease.

This clone was counted once. The chain combines TRBV7-3 with TRBJ2-3; 7 bases are a match to TRBD1. V was pared by 3 bases and J by 1 base, with 4 bases of the junction left unmatched. CDR3 length: 15 amino acids. The germline CDR1 and CDR2 sequences are SGHTA and FQGTGA. CDR3 amino acids: CASSFRGQRTDTQYF. The CDR3 DNA reads as TGTGCCAGCAGCTTCCGGGGACAGCGCACAGATACGCAGTATTTT.

This chain joins TRBV7-9 and TRBJ2-1, with TRBD2 matching 10 bases. The CDR3 is 19 amino acids. The trim removed 0 bases at V and 0 bases at J, leaving 8 bases unmatched. CDR1 and CDR2 from the germline V gene are SEHNR and FQNEAQ (reference sequence). As DNA, the CDR3 is TGTGCCAGCAGCTTAGCCATGTTGCTAGCGGGGGCCTCCTACAATGAGCAGTTCTTC. The encoded protein is CASSLAMLLAGASYNEQFF.

This chain links TRBV5-3 with TRBJ1-3; D ambiguous. TRBV5-3 is an open reading frame whose function is uncertain. V was trimmed by 1 base and J by 0 bases, leaving 17 bases between them. The CDR3 is made up of 18 amino acids. CDR3 in amino acids: CARSLFTKLVSSGNTIYF. The CDR3 DNA reads as TGTGCCAGAAGCTTGTTTACCAAGCTCGTCTCCTCTGGAAACACCATATATTTT.

This sequence joins TRBV27 and TRBJ1-2, with unresolved D. V was trimmed by 6 bases and J by 4 bases, leaving 12 bases between them. Germline V lookup: CDR1 MNHEY, CDR2 SMNVEV (reference sequence). CDR3 size: 13 residues. This CDR3 is CASSPGSSYGYTF. The CDR3 DNA is TGTGCCAGCAGCCCCGGGTCCTCCTATGGCTACACCTTC.

V usage is TRBV24-1 and J usage is TRBJ2-5; D is uncertain. Germline-derived CDR1 and CDR2 are KGHDR and SFDVKD. This CDR3 is built from 13 residues. V dropped 5 bases and J dropped 1 base, with 7 bases sitting between them. The DNA for the CDR3 is TGTGCCACCAGTGCAACAGTCCAAGAGACCCAGTACTTC. This codes for CATSATVQETQYF.

J is TRBJ2-7 and V is TRBV2; 12 bases match TRBD2. V gave up 5 bases and J gave up 8 bases; unmatched junction bases: 10. The CDR3 spans 15 residues. CDR1 and CDR2 (germline): SNHLY, FYNNEI. CDR3 DNA sequence: TGTGCCAGCAGTTCTGAAGGACTAGCGGGGAGTCAGCAGTACTTC. Encoded protein: CASSSEGLAGSQQYF. Full variable domain (remainder filled in from reference TRBV2 and TRBJ2-7): EPEVTQTPSHQVTQMGQEVILRCVPISNHLYFYWYRQILGQKVEFLVSFYNNEISEKSEIFDDQFSVERPDGSNFTLKIRSTKLEDSAMYFCASSSEGLAGSQQYFGPGTRLTVT.

The chain recombines TRBV7-2 with TRBJ1-2, with no clear D. V lost 0 bases and J lost 3, with 8 bases in between. In germline, CDR1 is SGHTA, CDR2 FQGNSA. The CDR3 is 14 residues long. The CDR3 coding sequence is TGTGCCAGCAGCTTAGCCTCGAGGGACTATGGCTACACCTTC. It yields the protein CASSLASRDYGYTF.

V usage is TRBV10-1 and J usage is TRBJ2-7; 11 bases align to TRBD2. CDR1 is WNHNN, CDR2 SYGVQD, per germline (reference sequence). This CDR3 spans 13 amino acids. V was clipped by 5 bases and J by 3 bases; unmatched bases: 0. In nucleotides, the CDR3 is TGCGCCAGCAGTACTAGCGGGAGCTACGAGCAGTACTTC. Translated, it gives CASSTSGSYEQYF.

J is TRBJ1-1 and V is TRBV3-1 (or the pseudogene TRBV3-2); 10 positions agree with TRBD1. The germline V gene encodes CDR1 LGHDT and CDR2 YNNKEL (reference sequence). J gave up 5 bases and V 4 bases, and 4 bases lay outside the gene matches. CDR3 size: 14 residues. CDR3 in DNA: TGTGCCAGCAGCCGGCGGACAGGGGGGACTGAAGCTTTCTTT. This sequence encodes CASSRRTGGTEAFF.

The chain recombines TRBV14 with TRBJ2-1, with D possibly matching TRBD2 (6 bases). From germline, CDR1 is SGHDN and CDR2 FVKESK. V lost 6 bases to trimming and J lost 0 bases, with 15 bases between them. CDR3 length equals 16 residues. The CDR3 region has the DNA TGTGCCAGCAGTAAGGGACTCCCGAGCTCCTACAATGAGCAGTTCTTC. Its protein is CASSKGLPSSYNEQFF.

The chain employs TRBV7-2 and TRBJ1-2; D gene uncertain. This CDR3 is built from 14 residues. The germline V gene encodes CDR1 SGHTA and CDR2 FQGNSA. The ends were cut back, 1 base at V and 2 bases at J, with 8 bases in the middle. The CDR3 DNA is TGTGCCAGCAGCTTAGGAGCTAGGAACTATGGCTACACCTTC. It codes for CASSLGARNYGYTF.

The rearrangement links TRBV5-1 to TRBJ1-1, with D possibly being TRBD1 (5 bases). V lost 0 bases, J lost 9 bases, and 15 bases lay in between. Germline V gives CDR1 SGHRS, CDR2 YFSETQ. The CDR3 has 14 residues. The CDR3 nucleotides read TGCGCCAGCAGCTTGGCTCTGGGGGAGGGGAAAGCTTTCTTT. Amino acid sequence: CASSLALGEGKAFF.

The rearrangement uses TRBV6-5 and TRBJ1-3; D possibly corresponds to TRBD1 (5 bases). Germline V gene data show CDR1 as MNHEY and CDR2 as SVGAGI. The V and J ends lost 5 bases and 2 bases respectively, with 13 bases between them. CDR3 length: 15 residues. CDR3 loop: CASSQRGSAGNTIYF. In nucleotides, the CDR3 is TGTGCCAGCAGTCAACGGGGGAGTGCTGGAAACACCATATATTTT.

Details on this clone: The identical CDR3 is also encoded by other nucleotide sequences in the sample. The CDR3 DNA reads TGTGCCAGTAGCCTAGCGGGCGGTTTATACGAGCAGTACTTC. It is translated as CASSLAGGLYEQYF. The rearrangement joins TRBV19 to TRBJ2-7; 8 bases map to TRBD2. Looked up from germline, CDR1 is LNHDA and CDR2 is SQIVND (reference sequence). The CDR3 has 14 residues. Trimming at V came to 6 bases and at J to 4 bases, leaving 8 bases not matched to a gene. Supplemented by reference TRBV19 and TRBJ2-7, the full variable domain reads DGGITQSPKYLFRKEGQNVTLSCEQNLNHDAMYWYRQDPGQGLRLIYYSQIVNDFQKGDIAEGYSVSREKKESFPLTVTSAQKNPTAFYLCASSLAGGLYEQYFGPGTRLTVT.

This chain joins TRBV5-1 and TRBJ1-4; TRBD1 might be the D (5 bases). V gave up 0 bases and J gave up 2 bases, with 5 bases separating them. The CDR3 is 14 amino acids. Per germline, CDR1 SGHRS and CDR2 YFSETQ. This chain's CDR3 is CASSLGGTNEKLFF. For the CDR3, the DNA is TGCGCCAGCAGCTTGGGGGGCACTAATGAAAAACTGTTTTTT.

J is TRBJ2-1 and V is TRBV18, with D unresolved. CDR3 length: 14 amino acids. V was clipped by 0 bases and J by 8 bases, with 11 bases between them. CDR1 is KGHSH and CDR2 is LQKENI in the germline V gene. The CDR3, as DNA: TGTGCCAGCTCACCACCGATCCGGTTTCATGAGCAGTTCTTC. Translation: CASSPPIRFHEQFF. The entire variable domain, with the rest obtained from reference TRBV18 and TRBJ2-1, is as follows: NAGVMQNPRHLVRRRGQEARLRCSPMKGHSHVYWYRQLPEEGLKFMVYLQKENIIDESGMPKERFSAEFPKEGPSILRIQQVVRGDSAAYFCASSPPIRFHEQFFGPGTRLTVL.

The chain links TRBV18 to TRBJ2-2; TRBD2 agrees at 7 bases. The CDR3 sequence is 15 residues long. In germline, CDR1 is KGHSH, CDR2 LQKENI. V lost 2 bases to trimming and J lost 2 bases; unmatched junction nucleotides: 2. DNA of the CDR3: TGTGCCAGCTCACCAGCGGGGGACAACACCGGGGAGCTGTTTTTT. The encoded protein is CASSPAGDNTGELFF.

This rearrangement joins TRBV12-5 to TRBJ2-1; D is possibly TRBD2 (6 bases). Trimming took 2 bases from V and 0 from J, leaving 14 bases between them. Germline CDR1 reads LGHNT; CDR2 reads FRNRAP. The CDR3 totals 17 residues. CDR3 region: CASGLQGGLSSYNEQFF. DNA of the CDR3: TGTGCTAGTGGTTTGCAGGGAGGCCTGAGCTCCTACAATGAGCAGTTCTTC.

The CDR3 reads CASSEGHRSVRGYEQYF. CDR3 nucleotide sequence: TGTGCCAGCAGTGAAGGACATCGGTCAGTAAGGGGCTACGAGCAGTACTTC. The chain recombines TRBV6-1 with TRBJ2-7; perhaps TRBD1 as D (5 bases). Trimming removed 1 base from V and 3 bases from J, with 19 bases in between. The CDR3 length is 17 residues. CDR1 is MNHNS, CDR2 SASEGT, per germline.

The chain has TRBV5-1 and TRBJ2-3; TRBD1 might be the D (5 bases). The V gene lost 2 bases and the J gene lost 0 bases, with 10 bases spanning the gap. The germline V gene has CDR1 SGHRS and CDR2 YFSETQ. This CDR3 comprises 15 residues. DNA for the CDR3: TGCGCCAGCAGCTTTAAGGGGTCTAGCACAGATACGCAGTATTTT. As protein: CASSFKGSSTDTQYF. Looking up the rest from reference TRBV5-1 and TRBJ2-3 gives the full variable domain: KAGVTQTPRYLIKTRGQQVTLSCSPISGHRSVSWYQQTPGQGLQFLFEYFSETQRNKGNFPGRFSGRQFSNSRSEMNVSTLELGDSALYLCASSFKGSSTDTQYFGPGTRLTVL.

The rearrangement joins TRBV2 to TRBJ2-5; 9 bases align to TRBD2. CDR3 length: 16 residues. Germline CDR1 is SNHLY and CDR2 is FYNNEI. V lost 7 bases, J lost 5 bases, and 14 bases stayed unmatched. CDR3 sequence (DNA): TGTGCCAGCAAGAGGGCTAGCGGGACGGGAGGGGAGACCCAGTACTTC. Residues: CASKRASGTGGETQYF.

This chain connects TRBV24-1 to TRBJ2-7, with 9 bases that match TRBD1. V lost 3 bases to trimming and J lost 5 bases; unmatched junction nucleotides: 4. CDR1 and CDR2 (germline): KGHDR, SFDVKD. The length of the CDR3 is 14 residues. This CDR3 is CATSDRTGVNEQYF. The CDR3 nucleotides read TGTGCCACCAGTGATAGGACAGGGGTCAACGAGCAGTACTTC.

The DNA of the CDR3 is TGTGCCAGCCGGCACGCTAGCTCCTACGAGCAGTACTTC. Translation: CASRHASSYEQYF. The V call is TRBV6-5, the J call TRBJ2-7; unclear D gene. V was pared by 8 bases and J by 0 bases, with 11 bases between. Germline-derived CDR1 and CDR2 are MNHEY and SVGAGI. The CDR3 is made up of 13 amino acids.

The count of this clone is one. The germline gene is not matched at one end of the junction; a read error may be the cause. In DNA form, the CDR3 reads TGTGCCACCAGTCGGGGACAGGGCACACCGCTCCACTTT. It yields the protein CATSRGQGTPLHF. The chain links TRBV24-1 to TRBJ1-6; 9 nucleotides align to TRBD1. CDR1 and CDR2 from the germline V gene are KGHDR and SFDVKD. The length of the CDR3 is 13 residues.

The V call is TRBV5-1, the J call TRBJ1-4, with a tentative D call TRBD1 (6 bases). Germline V gene lookup returns CDR1 SGHRS and CDR2 YFSETQ. The CDR3 spans 16 residues. The V end was cut by 0 bases, the J end by 3 bases, with 12 bases between. This CDR3 reads CASSLVGGRANEKLFF. The CDR3 DNA is TGCGCCAGCAGCTTGGTTGGGGGCAGGGCTAATGAAAAACTGTTTTTT.

J is TRBJ1-2 and V is TRBV15, with TRBD1 matching over 10 bases. In germline, CDR1 is LNHNV, CDR2 YYDKDF (reference sequence). Unmatched junction bases numbered 9, after V lost 2 bases and J lost 6 bases. This CDR3 is 16 amino acids long. For the CDR3, the DNA is TGTGCCACCAGCAGACACGACAGGGGGCTTCCGGATGGCTACACCTTC. Protein sequence: CATSRHDRGLPDGYTF.

A single count supports this clone. The sample contains more than one DNA sequence encoding this CDR3. The chain uses TRBV24-1 and TRBJ2-1; D is possibly TRBD2 (10 bases). Looked up from germline, CDR1 is KGHDR and CDR2 is SFDVKD. V lost 10 bases and J 7 bases, leaving 19 bases between the germline ends. The CDR3 consists of 14 residues. The DNA of the CDR3 is TGTGCCACACAGGGGGCTAGCGGGAGTAATGAGCAGTTCTTC. Translated, it gives CATQGASGSNEQFF.